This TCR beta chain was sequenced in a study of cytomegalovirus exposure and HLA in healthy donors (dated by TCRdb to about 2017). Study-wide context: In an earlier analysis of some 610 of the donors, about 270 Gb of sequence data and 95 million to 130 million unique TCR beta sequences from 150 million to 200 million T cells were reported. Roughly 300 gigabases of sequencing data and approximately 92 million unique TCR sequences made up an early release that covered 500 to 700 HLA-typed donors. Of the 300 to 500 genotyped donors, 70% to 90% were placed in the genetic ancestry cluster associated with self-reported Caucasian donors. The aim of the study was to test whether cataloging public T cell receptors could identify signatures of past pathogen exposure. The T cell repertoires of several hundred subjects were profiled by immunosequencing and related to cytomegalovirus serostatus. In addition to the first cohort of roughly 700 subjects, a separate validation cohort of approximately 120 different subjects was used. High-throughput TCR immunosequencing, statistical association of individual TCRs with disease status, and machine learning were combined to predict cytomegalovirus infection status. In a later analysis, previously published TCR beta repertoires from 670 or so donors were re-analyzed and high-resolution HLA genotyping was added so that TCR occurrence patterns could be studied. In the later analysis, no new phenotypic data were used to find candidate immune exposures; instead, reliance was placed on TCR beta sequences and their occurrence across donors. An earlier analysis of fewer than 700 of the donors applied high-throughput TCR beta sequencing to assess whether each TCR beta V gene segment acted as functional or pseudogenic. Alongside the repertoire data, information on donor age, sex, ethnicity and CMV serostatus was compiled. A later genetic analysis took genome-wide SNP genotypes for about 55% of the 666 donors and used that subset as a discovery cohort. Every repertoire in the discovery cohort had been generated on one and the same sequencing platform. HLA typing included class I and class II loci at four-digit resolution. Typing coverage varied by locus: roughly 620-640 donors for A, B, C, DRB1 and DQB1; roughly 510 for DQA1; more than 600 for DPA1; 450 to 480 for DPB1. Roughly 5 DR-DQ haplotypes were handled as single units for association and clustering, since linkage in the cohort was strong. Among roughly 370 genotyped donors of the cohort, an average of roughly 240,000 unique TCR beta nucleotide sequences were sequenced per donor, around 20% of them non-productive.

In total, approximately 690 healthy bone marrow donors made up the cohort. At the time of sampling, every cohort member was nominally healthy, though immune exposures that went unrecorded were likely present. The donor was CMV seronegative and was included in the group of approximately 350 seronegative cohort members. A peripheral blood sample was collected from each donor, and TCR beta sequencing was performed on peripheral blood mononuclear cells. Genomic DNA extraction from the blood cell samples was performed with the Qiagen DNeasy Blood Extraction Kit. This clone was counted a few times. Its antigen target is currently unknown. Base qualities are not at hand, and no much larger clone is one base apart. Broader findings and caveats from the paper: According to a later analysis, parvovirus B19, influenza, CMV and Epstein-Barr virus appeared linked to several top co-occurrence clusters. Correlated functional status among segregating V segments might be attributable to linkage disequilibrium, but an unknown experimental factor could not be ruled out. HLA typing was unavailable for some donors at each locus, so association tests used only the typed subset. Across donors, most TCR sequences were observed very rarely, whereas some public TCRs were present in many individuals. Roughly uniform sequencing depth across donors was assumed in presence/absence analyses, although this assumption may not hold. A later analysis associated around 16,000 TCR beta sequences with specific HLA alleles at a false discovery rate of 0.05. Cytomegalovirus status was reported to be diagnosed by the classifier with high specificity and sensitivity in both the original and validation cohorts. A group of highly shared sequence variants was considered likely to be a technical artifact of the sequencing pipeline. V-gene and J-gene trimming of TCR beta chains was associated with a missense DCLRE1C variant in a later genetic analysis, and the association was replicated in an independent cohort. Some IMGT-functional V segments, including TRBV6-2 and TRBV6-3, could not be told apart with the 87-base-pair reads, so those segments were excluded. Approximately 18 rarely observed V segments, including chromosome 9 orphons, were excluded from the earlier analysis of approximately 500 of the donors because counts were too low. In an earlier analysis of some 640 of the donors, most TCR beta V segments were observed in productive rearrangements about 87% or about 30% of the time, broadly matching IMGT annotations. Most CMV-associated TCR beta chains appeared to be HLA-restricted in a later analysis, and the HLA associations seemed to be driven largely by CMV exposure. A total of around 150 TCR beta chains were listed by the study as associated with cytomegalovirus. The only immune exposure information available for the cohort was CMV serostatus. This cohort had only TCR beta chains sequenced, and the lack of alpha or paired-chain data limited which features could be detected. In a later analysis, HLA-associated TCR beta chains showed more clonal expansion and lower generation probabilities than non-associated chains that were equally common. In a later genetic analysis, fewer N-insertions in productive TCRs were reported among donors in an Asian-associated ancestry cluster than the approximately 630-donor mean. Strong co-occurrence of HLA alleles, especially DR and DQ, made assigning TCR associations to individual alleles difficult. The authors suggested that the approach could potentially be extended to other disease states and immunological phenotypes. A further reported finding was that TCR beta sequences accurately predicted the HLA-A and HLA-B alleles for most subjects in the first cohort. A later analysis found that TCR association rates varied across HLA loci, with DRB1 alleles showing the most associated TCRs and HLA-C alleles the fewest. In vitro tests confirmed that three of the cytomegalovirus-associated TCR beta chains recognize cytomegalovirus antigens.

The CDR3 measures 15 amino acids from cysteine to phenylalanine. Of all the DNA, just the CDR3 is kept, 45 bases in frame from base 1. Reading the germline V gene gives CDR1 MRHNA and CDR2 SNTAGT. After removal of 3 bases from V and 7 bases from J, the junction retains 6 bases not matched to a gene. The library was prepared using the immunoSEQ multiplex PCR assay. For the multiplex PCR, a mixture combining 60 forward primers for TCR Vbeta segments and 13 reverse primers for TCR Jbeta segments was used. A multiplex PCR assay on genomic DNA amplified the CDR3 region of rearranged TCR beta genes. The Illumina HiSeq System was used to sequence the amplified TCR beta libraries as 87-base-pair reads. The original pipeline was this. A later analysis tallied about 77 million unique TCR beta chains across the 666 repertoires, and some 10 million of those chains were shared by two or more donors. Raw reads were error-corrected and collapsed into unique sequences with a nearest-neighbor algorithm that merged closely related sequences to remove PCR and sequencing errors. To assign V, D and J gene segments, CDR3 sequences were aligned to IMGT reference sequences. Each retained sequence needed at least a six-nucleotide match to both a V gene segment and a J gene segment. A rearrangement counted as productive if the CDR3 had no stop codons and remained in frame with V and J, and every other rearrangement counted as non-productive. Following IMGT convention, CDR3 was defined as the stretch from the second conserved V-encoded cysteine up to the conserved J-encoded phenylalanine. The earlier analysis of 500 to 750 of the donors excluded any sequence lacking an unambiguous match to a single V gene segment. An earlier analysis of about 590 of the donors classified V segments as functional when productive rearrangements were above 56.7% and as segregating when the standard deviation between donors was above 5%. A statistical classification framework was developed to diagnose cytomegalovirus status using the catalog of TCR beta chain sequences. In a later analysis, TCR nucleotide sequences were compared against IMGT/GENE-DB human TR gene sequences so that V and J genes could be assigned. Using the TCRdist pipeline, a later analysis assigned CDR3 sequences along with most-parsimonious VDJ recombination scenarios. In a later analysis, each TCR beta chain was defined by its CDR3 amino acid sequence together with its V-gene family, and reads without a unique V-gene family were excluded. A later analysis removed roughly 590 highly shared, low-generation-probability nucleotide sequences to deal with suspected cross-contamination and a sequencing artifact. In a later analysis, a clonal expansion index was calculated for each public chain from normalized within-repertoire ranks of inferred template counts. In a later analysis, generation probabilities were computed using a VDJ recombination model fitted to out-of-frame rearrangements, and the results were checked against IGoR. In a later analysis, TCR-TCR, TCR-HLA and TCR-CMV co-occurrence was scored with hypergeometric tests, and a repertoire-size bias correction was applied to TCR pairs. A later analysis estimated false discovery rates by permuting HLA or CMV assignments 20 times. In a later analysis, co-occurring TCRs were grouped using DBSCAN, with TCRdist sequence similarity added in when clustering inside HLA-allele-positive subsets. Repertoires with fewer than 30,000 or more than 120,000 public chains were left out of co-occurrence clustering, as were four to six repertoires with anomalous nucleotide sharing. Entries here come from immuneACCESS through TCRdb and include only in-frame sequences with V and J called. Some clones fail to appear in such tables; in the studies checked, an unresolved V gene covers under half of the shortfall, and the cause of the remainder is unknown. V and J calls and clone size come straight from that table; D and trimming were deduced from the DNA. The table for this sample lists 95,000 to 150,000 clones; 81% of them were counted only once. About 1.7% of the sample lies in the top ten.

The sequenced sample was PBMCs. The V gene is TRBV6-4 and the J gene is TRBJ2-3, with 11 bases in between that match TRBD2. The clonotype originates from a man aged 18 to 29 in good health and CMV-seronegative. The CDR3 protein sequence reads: CASSEIAGGQNTQYF. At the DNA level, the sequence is TGTGCCAGCAGTGAAATAGCGGGGGGGCAAAATACGCAGTATTTT.